These 29 T cell receptor beta chains were all obtained from the same sample, sequenced in a study of identifying expanded T cells in peripheral blood. The table came from immunoSEQ multiplex PCR; TCRdb's copy has only in-frame clones and leaves some out. The repertoire includes about 83,000 clones, around nine tenths of them detected once, and around 3% sits in the top ten. Sequenced input: blood. Every receptor here comes from a person aged 18 to 75 in good health.

The chain is built from TRBV7-9 and TRBJ2-5, with 7 positions matching TRBD1. V trimming: 5 bases; J trimming: 5 bases; junction bases outside the gene matches: 5. This CDR3 is 13 amino acids long. Germline assignment: CDR1 SEHNR and CDR2 FQNEAQ (reference sequence). CDR3: CASSLQGQETQYF. In DNA, the CDR3 is TGTGCCAGCAGCCTACAGGGGCAGGAGACCCAGTACTTC.

The chain is built from TRBV29-1 and TRBJ1-2, with D uncertain. With 0 bases removed from V and 6 bases from J, the gap between germline ends came to 14 bases. In germline, CDR1 is SQVTM, CDR2 ANQGSEA. This CDR3 has 14 amino acids. In nucleotides, the CDR3 is TGCAGCGTTGAAGAAAGGGCGCGTCGGGATGGCTACACCTTC. Protein product: CSVEERARRDGYTF.

The chain joins TRBV28 to TRBJ2-3; the match to TRBD2 covers 12 bases. The junction had 5 bases not matched to a gene; V was cut back by 5 bases and J by 2 bases. The CDR3 spans 16 residues. Germline V gene sequence: CDR1 MDHEN, CDR2 SYDVKM. The CDR3 coding sequence is TGTGCCAGCAGTATCGGGACTAGCGGGTTCACAGATACGCAGTATTTT. Translating gives CASSIGTSGFTDTQYF.

This clone was observed once. The chain joins TRBV5-6 to TRBJ2-3; D ambiguous. V was cut by 0 bases and J by 0 bases, with 8 bases left in between. The length of the CDR3 is 15 residues. CDR1 and CDR2 (germline): SGHDT, YYEEEE. In nucleotides, the CDR3 is TGTGCCAGCAGCTTGGAGCGCGGTAGCACAGATACGCAGTATTTT. This translates into CASSLERGSTDTQYF.

This chain connects TRBV7-2 to TRBJ2-2; D tentatively fits TRBD1 or TRBD2 (5 bases each). V lost 6 bases, J lost 8 bases, and 16 bases lay in between. CDR3 length: 14 amino acids. The germline V gene has CDR1 SGHTA and CDR2 FQGNSA. CDR3 amino acids: CASRSGTQLGELFF. The CDR3 bases are TGTGCCAGCAGGTCCGGGACGCAGTTGGGGGAGCTGTTTTTT.

This chain joins TRBV11-3 and TRBJ2-5, with D perhaps TRBD1 or TRBD2 (5 bases each). The DNA end is more similar to TRBJ2-7, so the J call may be wrong. The CDR3 is made up of 13 amino acids. CDR1 is SGHNT and CDR2 is YENEEA in the germline V gene. The CDR3, as DNA: TGTGCCAGCAGCCCGCCAGGGACGGGCGAGCAGTACTTC. Protein product: CASSPPGTGEQYF.

The gene calls are TRBV9 and TRBJ2-5; 10 bases are shared with TRBD1. The germline V gene has CDR1 SGDLS and CDR2 YYNGEE. V lost 2 bases, J lost 10 bases, and 11 bases stayed unmatched. The CDR3 loop spans 15 amino acids. The CDR3 sequence: CASSVSGTGADIQYF. In nucleotides, the CDR3 is TGTGCCAGCAGCGTGTCCGGGACAGGGGCTGATATCCAGTACTTC.

J is TRBJ2-1 and V is TRBV5-5, with D possibly being TRBD2 (5 bases). The CDR3 extends over 14 amino acids. The germline gives CDR1 SGHKS, CDR2 YYEKEE (reference sequence). Trimming stripped 0 bases from V and 4 bases from J, with 8 bases between. The DNA for the CDR3 is TGTGCCAGCAGCTTGGCCAGCGGATACAATGAGCAGTTCTTC. Amino acid sequence: CASSLASGYNEQFF.

This sequence joins TRBV9 and TRBJ2-7; TRBD1 matches at 8 bases. CDR3 length equals 13 residues. V dropped 3 bases and J dropped 6; count of bases not matched to a gene: 5. Germline V gene sequence: CDR1 SGDLS, CDR2 YYNGEE. CDR3 in amino acids: CASSAGQGTEQYF. The CDR3 DNA reads TGTGCCAGCAGCGCAGGACAGGGAACCGAGCAGTACTTC.

The chain employs TRBV6-6 and TRBJ2-7, with D possibly being TRBD1 (5 bases). Germline CDR1 MNHNY, CDR2 SVGAGI (reference sequence). The CDR3 spans 13 residues. The ends were cut back, 6 bases at V and 0 bases at J, with 9 bases in the middle. In DNA form, the CDR3 reads TGTGCCAGCAGACCAGGGATCTCCTACGAGCAGTACTTC. Its protein product is CASRPGISYEQYF.

The chain combines TRBV10-3 with TRBJ1-4; no firm D call. The V gene's germline CDR1 is ENHRY and CDR2 SYGVKD. Trimming stripped 3 bases from V and 8 bases from J, with 13 bases between. The CDR3 sequence is 14 residues long. DNA of the CDR3: TGTGCCATCAGTGAACGTGGGGATGGAGAAAAACTGTTTTTT. Translation gives CAISERGDGEKLFF.

This clone was detected only a few times. This chain uses TRBV2 with TRBJ1-3, with D perhaps TRBD1 (5 bases). CDR3 length: 15 amino acids. V was pared by 4 bases and J by 1 base, with 11 bases between. The germline gives CDR1 SNHLY, CDR2 FYNNEI. CDR3 region: CASSVAGGSGNTIYF. The CDR3 DNA is TGTGCCAGCAGTGTGGCCGGGGGATCTGGAAACACCATATATTTT.

The rearrangement joins TRBV2 to TRBJ1-1; D possibly corresponds to TRBD1 (6 bases). CDR3 length equals 14 residues. CDR1 SNHLY and CDR2 FYNNEI come from the germline V gene. V shed 3 bases and J shed 0 bases, with 8 bases lying between them. The CDR3 DNA reads TGTGCCAGCAGTGATCAGGGGATGAACACTGAAGCTTTCTTT. It translates to CASSDQGMNTEAFF. The whole variable domain, filled in from reference TRBV2 and TRBJ1-1, reads EPEVTQTPSHQVTQMGQEVILRCVPISNHLYFYWYRQILGQKVEFLVSFYNNEISEKSEIFDDQFSVERPDGSNFTLKIRSTKLEDSAMYFCASSDQGMNTEAFFGQGTRLTVV.

DNA of the CDR3: TGTGCCAGCACCCCCAGTACCGATACGCAGTATTTT. It specifies CASTPSTDTQYF. The V gene is TRBV7-9, the J gene TRBJ2-3; D not certain. This CDR3 spans 12 amino acids. The V end lost 7 bases, the J end lost 6 bases, and 11 bases lay between the germline ends. Germline-derived CDR1 and CDR2 are SEHNR and FQNEAQ (reference sequence).

V usage is TRBV7-2 and J usage is TRBJ2-3; possibly TRBD1 for D (6 bases). The CDR3 extends over 15 amino acids. The germline CDR1 and CDR2 sequences are SGHTA and FQGNSA. The V and J ends lost 5 bases and 1 base respectively, with 13 bases between them. CDR3 in DNA: TGTGCCAGCAGCCCCCAGACAGGCCGCACAGATACGCAGTATTTT. It translates to CASSPQTGRTDTQYF. Combining the CDR3 with reference TRBV7-2 and TRBJ2-3 gives the whole variable domain GAGVSQSPSNKVTEKGKDVELRCDPISGHTALYWYRQSLGQGLEFLIYFQGNSAPDKSGLPSDRFSAERTGGSVSTLTIQRTQQEDSAVYLCASSPQTGRTDTQYFGPGTRLTVL.

The V and J genes are TRBV9 and TRBJ2-5; 9 nucleotides match TRBD1. The V segment lost 3 bases and the J segment 5 bases; nucleotides outside the gene matches: 14. Germline V gene sequence: CDR1 SGDLS, CDR2 YYNGEE. CDR3 length: 17 residues. CDR3 nucleotide sequence: TGTGCCAGCAGCGGAGGAGTTGGGACAGGGCGTAGGGAGACCCAGTACTTC. Encoded protein: CASSGGVGTGRRETQYF. Full variable domain (outside the CDR3, taken from reference TRBV9 and TRBJ2-5): DSGVTQTPKHLITATGQRVTLRCSPRSGDLSVYWYQQSLDQGLQFLIQYYNGEERAKGNILERFSAQQFPDLHSELNLSSLELGDSALYFCASSGGVGTGRRETQYFGPGTRLLVL.

The V and J genes are TRBV18 and TRBJ2-3, with D tentatively TRBD1 or TRBD2 (5 bases each). The CDR3 totals 15 residues. The germline V and J ends were trimmed by 4 bases and 2 bases, with 13 bases remaining between them. CDR1 and CDR2 (germline): KGHSH, LQKENI. CDR3 amino acids: CASSRNGDPTDTQYF. The CDR3 nucleotides read TGTGCCAGCTCACGTAACGGGGACCCCACAGATACGCAGTATTTT.

V is TRBV13 and J is TRBJ2-4; 9 bases fit TRBD2. The germline CDR1 and CDR2 sequences are PRHDT and FYEKMQ (reference sequence). The V gene end was trimmed by 3 bases and the J gene end by 4 bases; junction bases not matched to a gene: 1. This CDR3 is 14 amino acids long. Here the CDR3 reads CASSLLAGKNIQYF. The CDR3 bases are TGTGCCAGCAGCTTGCTAGCGGGGAAAAACATTCAGTACTTC. The whole variable domain, filled in from reference TRBV13 and TRBJ2-4, reads AAGVIQSPRHLIKEKRETATLKCYPIPRHDTVYWYQQGPGQDPQFLISFYEKMQSDKGSIPDRFSAQQFSDYHSELNMSSLELGDSALYFCASSLLAGKNIQYFGAGTRLSVL.

CDR3 region: CASSWKAGINTGELFF. The CDR3 nucleotides read TGTGCCAGCAGTTGGAAGGCGGGCATCAACACCGGGGAGCTGTTTTTT. The chain uses TRBV27 and TRBJ2-2, with a possible D match to TRBD2 (5 bases). The CDR3 runs to 16 residues. The ends were cut back, 4 bases at V and 2 bases at J, with 14 bases in the middle. The germline CDR1 and CDR2 sequences are MNHEY and SMNVEV (reference sequence).

V usage is TRBV11-2 and J usage is TRBJ1-1; 11 nucleotides align to TRBD1. Germline trimming cut 5 bases from V and 7 bases from J; bases unmatched to any gene: 6. CDR3 size: 14 residues. CDR1 SGHAT and CDR2 FQNNGV come from the germline V gene. The CDR3 reads CASSLTGTGGEAFF. The CDR3 nucleotides are TGTGCCAGCAGCCTCACCGGGACAGGGGGTGAAGCTTTCTTT.

The chain carries TRBV7-9 and TRBJ1-1; D gene ambiguous. Germline CDR1 and CDR2: SEHNR and FQNEAQ (reference sequence). The CDR3 contains 13 residues. V was trimmed by 6 bases and J by 0 bases, leaving 8 bases between them. CDR3 bases: TGTGCCAGCAGGGCTTTTATGAACACTGAAGCTTTCTTT. It is translated as CASRAFMNTEAFF.

The count of this clone is one. The CDR3 protein is CASSSPGRAASTDTQYF. CDR3 nucleotide sequence: TGTGCCAGCAGTTCCCCGGGACGCGCGGCTAGCACAGATACGCAGTATTTT. The V call is TRBV28, the J call TRBJ2-3; D tentatively reads TRBD1 or TRBD2 (5 bases each). V was clipped by 4 bases and J by 0 bases, with 17 bases between them. Germline V gene lookup returns CDR1 MDHEN and CDR2 SYDVKM. This CDR3 region has 17 residues. The full variable domain, in which reference TRBV28 and TRBJ2-3 provide the parts outside the CDR3, is DVKVTQSSRYLVKRTGEKVFLECVQDMDHENMFWYRQDPGLGLRLIYFSYDVKMKEKGDIPEGYSVSREKKERFSLILESASTNQTSMYLCASSSPGRAASTDTQYFGPGTRLTVL.

This sequence joins TRBV29-1 and TRBJ2-5; 10 nucleotides line up with TRBD2. J was trimmed by 4 bases and V by 4 bases; bases with no gene match: 3. The germline V gene has CDR1 SQVTM and CDR2 ANQGSEA. The CDR3 has 13 amino acids. The CDR3 protein is CSVGVAGGETQYF. The CDR3 DNA reads TGCAGCGTTGGGGTAGCGGGAGGAGAGACCCAGTACTTC.

The V call is TRBV5-8, the J call TRBJ1-1, with D perhaps matching TRBD1 (5 bases). The CDR3 sequence is 14 residues long. CDR1 and CDR2 from the germline V gene are SGHTS and YDEGEE. With 0 bases removed from V and 1 base from J, the gap between germline ends came to 7 bases. CDR3 bases: TGTGCCAGCAGCTTGGGGGGCGCGAACACTGAAGCTTTCTTT. Translating gives CASSLGGANTEAFF.

The chain couples TRBV9 to TRBJ2-5; D call uncertain. V shed 4 bases and J shed 5 bases, with 21 bases lying between them. The CDR3 loop spans 16 amino acids. Germline loops: CDR1 SGDLS, CDR2 YYNGEE. The CDR3 DNA follows: TGTGCCAGCAGCCCCGGCCGCGGTGTCCGTGAGGAGACCCAGTACTTC. It codes for CASSPGRGVREETQYF.

V and J are TRBV5-1 and TRBJ2-7; 7 bases match TRBD1. CDR3 size: 15 residues. The J segment lost 3 bases and the V segment lost 4 bases, leaving 10 bases of the junction unmatched. CDR1 and CDR2 from the germline V gene are SGHRS and YFSETQ. In DNA, the CDR3 is TGCGCCAGCAGCCCAAGTACCGGGACAGTCTACGAGCAGTACTTC. Translation gives CASSPSTGTVYEQYF.

The chain is built from TRBV6-6 and TRBJ2-1, with 10 positions matching TRBD1. V was clipped by 7 bases and J by 9 bases; unmatched bases: 9. This CDR3 has 14 amino acids. Germline CDR1 MNHNY, CDR2 SVGAGI (reference sequence). This CDR3 reads CASNPGQGRGEQFF. The CDR3 bases are TGTGCCAGCAATCCGGGACAGGGGAGGGGTGAGCAGTTCTTC.

The chain carries TRBV7-9 and TRBJ2-3; D may be TRBD1 (5 bases). The CDR3 length is 13 residues. V lost 6 bases to trimming and J lost 7 bases, with 14 bases between them. Germline V gene data show CDR1 as SEHNR and CDR2 as FQNEAQ (reference sequence). CDR3 nucleotide sequence: TGTGCCAGCAGTCAAGGGTTGGACAATACGCAGTATTTT. The encoded protein is CASSQGLDNTQYF.

V usage is TRBV25-1 and J usage is TRBJ1-3, with D uncertain. Trimming took off 3 bases at V and 5 bases at J, with 8 bases between the two ends. Germline CDR1 and CDR2: MGHDK and SYGVNS. CDR3 length: 13 residues. CDR3 nucleotide sequence: TGTGCCAGCAGTGACCCCGGCCGAAACACCATATATTTT. This sequence encodes CASSDPGRNTIYF. The variable domain in full, with the rest retrieved from reference TRBV25-1 and TRBJ1-3, is EADIYQTPRYLVIGTGKKITLECSQTMGHDKMYWYQQDPGMELHLIHYSYGVNSTEKGDLSSESTVSRIRTEHFPLTLESARPSHTSQYLCASSDPGRNTIYFGEGSWLTVV.